This is a list of T cell receptor beta chains from one sample in a study of blood T cell repertoires in COVID-19. TCRdb's table, derived via immunoSEQ multiplex PCR, lists solely in-frame clones and lacks some. The profile shows some 200,000 clones, about nine tenths of them singletons. The sequenced sample consisted of PBMCs or T cells enriched from blood (not recorded which). These receptors were obtained from a woman aged 50 to 60 in a cohort exposed to, infected with or recovered from COVID-19 (not recorded which). The CDR3 runs from the conserved cysteine through the conserved F or W. D genes are given only for firm matches. Only part of the rows carry a size: once, few, many, or a class if the clone is expanded.

V gene	J gene	D gene	clone size	CDR3 protein	CDR3 DNA
TRBV27	TRBJ1-2	.	once	CASSLGPPGGHYYGYTF	TGTGCCAGCAGTTTAGGCCCGCCCGGGGGGCACTACTATGGCTACACCTTC
TRBV18	TRBJ1-1	.	few	CASSPVVESSGAFF	TGTGCCAGCTCACCCGTCGTGGAGTCGAGCGGGGCTTTCTTT
TRBV18	TRBJ2-5	.	.	CASSPPGVWETQYF	TGTGCCAGCTCACCACCTGGAGTGTGGGAGACCCAGTACTTC
TRBV5-4	TRBJ1-1	.	once	CASSWGQGNTEAFF	TGTGCCAGCAGCTGGGGGCAGGGGAACACTGAAGCTTTCTTT
TRBV5-4	TRBJ2-3	TRBD1	.	CASSQGAIPLTDTQYF	TGTGCCAGCAGCCAGGGGGCAATCCCCCTTACAGATACGCAGTATTTT
TRBV7-9	TRBJ1-6	TRBD1	.	CASSLGRTGVSPLHF	TGTGCCAGCAGCTTAGGTAGGACAGGGGTTTCACCCCTCCACTTT
TRBV29-1	TRBJ1-5	.	.	CSVKDTHSNQPQHF	TGCAGCGTTAAGGACACCCATAGCAATCAGCCCCAGCATTTT
TRBV7-2	TRBJ2-3	.	.	CASSLGGGPDTQYF	TGTGCCAGCAGCTTAGGGGGGGGCCCAGATACGCAGTATTTT
TRBV7-6	TRBJ2-7	.	few	CASSSSDRYEQYF	TGTGCCAGCAGCTCATCCGACAGGTACGAGCAGTACTTC
TRBV20-1	TRBJ2-5	TRBD2	.	CSASGRGVSVGETQYF	TGCAGTGCTAGTGGTCGGGGGGTGTCAGTCGGGGAGACCCAGTACTTC
TRBV14	TRBJ2-3	TRBD1	.	CASSPYRQGTDTQYF	TGTGCCAGCAGCCCCTACCGACAGGGAACAGATACGCAGTATTTT
TRBV7-9	TRBJ1-1	.	.	CASSLVRTTLRNTEAFF	TGTGCCAGCAGCTTAGTGAGAACGACATTACGTAACACTGAAGCTTTCTTT
TRBV19	TRBJ1-6	.	.	CASRGGPSSYNSPLHF	TGTGCCAGCCGGGGGGGGCCGAGCTCCTATAATTCACCCCTCCACTTT
TRBV28	TRBJ1-4	TRBD1	.	CASSIRLGTGGPGTNEKLFF	TGTGCCAGCAGTATCAGACTCGGGACAGGGGGCCCGGGGACTAATGAAAAACTGTTTTTT
TRBV15	TRBJ1-1	.	.	CATSRARGAWTEAFF	TGTGCCACCAGCAGAGCCAGGGGCGCGTGGACTGAAGCTTTCTTT
TRBV7-2	TRBJ2-7	.	.	CASSRGYEQYF	TGTGCCAGCAGCAGGGGGTACGAGCAGTACTTC
TRBV6-1	TRBJ1-1	TRBD1	few	CASSEPPGQGVRTEAFF	TGTGCCAGCAGTGAACCTCCGGGACAGGGGGTCAGGACTGAAGCTTTCTTT
TRBV7-2	TRBJ1-3	TRBD1	.	CASSLAFSTGYGNTIYF	TGTGCCAGCAGCTTAGCGTTTTCGACAGGGTATGGAAACACCATATATTTT
TRBV5-6	TRBJ1-2	.	.	CASSVRGGHGYTF	TGTGCCAGCAGTGTGCGAGGCGGTCACGGCTACACCTTC
TRBV24-1	TRBJ1-2	.	.	CATSDFRGYGYTF	TGTGCCACCAGTGATTTTCGAGGCTATGGCTACACCTTC
TRBV7-6	TRBJ1-3	TRBD1	.	CASSDPQGTSGNTIYF	TGTGCCAGCAGCGACCCACAGGGGACCTCTGGAAACACCATATATTTT
TRBV28	TRBJ2-3	TRBD2	.	CASSQAGNTDTQYF	TGTGCCAGCTCCCAAGCGGGGAACACAGATACGCAGTATTTT
TRBV7-9	TRBJ2-7	.	.	CASSPQNEQYF	TGTGCCAGCAGCCCCCAGAACGAGCAGTACTTC
TRBV19	TRBJ2-2	TRBD1	once	CASSAGTGFGELFF	TGTGCCAGTAGTGCCGGGACAGGGTTCGGGGAGCTGTTTTTT
TRBV7-3	TRBJ2-1	TRBD2	.	CASSPQPGLAGSEQFF	TGTGCCAGCAGCCCCCAGCCGGGACTAGCGGGGAGTGAGCAGTTCTTC
TRBV7-2	TRBJ1-2	.	.	CASSKAKPGVYGYTF	TGTGCCAGCAGCAAAGCTAAACCAGGGGTCTATGGCTACACCTTC
TRBV6-1	TRBJ2-7	TRBD2	.	CASSEALAGSYEQYF	TGTGCCAGCAGTGAAGCACTAGCGGGCTCCTACGAGCAGTACTTC
TRBV4-1	TRBJ1-1	.	.	CASSPEGQSNTEAFF	TGCGCCAGCAGCCCCGAGGGACAATCGAACACTGAAGCTTTCTTT
TRBV4-2	TRBJ1-5	.	few	CASSPRGGSGVNQPQHF	TGTGCCAGCAGCCCGCGGGGAGGGTCGGGGGTCAATCAGCCCCAGCATTTT
TRBV5-5	TRBJ1-2	TRBD1	.	CASSPQGGGMNGYTF	TGTGCCAGCAGCCCGCAAGGGGGCGGAATGAATGGCTACACCTTC
TRBV5-6	TRBJ1-2	TRBD1	.	CASSSTGTGSGYTF	TGTGCCAGCAGCTCGACCGGGACAGGGAGTGGCTACACCTTC
TRBV5-1	TRBJ2-3	TRBD2	.	CASIRGGSTDTQYF	TGCGCCAGCATTCGGGGGGGATCCACAGATACGCAGTATTTT
TRBV30	TRBJ1-6	.	.	CAWSVRDSPLHF	TGTGCCTGGAGTGTCCGGGATTCACCCCTCCACTTT
TRBV5-1	TRBJ2-6	TRBD1	.	CASSPGTGSSGANVLTF	TGCGCCAGCAGCCCAGGGACAGGGAGCTCTGGGGCCAACGTCCTGACTTTC
TRBV11-1	TRBJ2-7	.	.	CASSLGAGNSEQYF	TGTGCCAGCAGCTTAGGGGCAGGTAACAGCGAGCAGTACTTC
TRBV3-1/TRBV3-2	TRBJ1-1	.	.	CASSQANTEAFF	TGTGCCAGCAGCCAGGCGAACACTGAAGCTTTCTTT
TRBV7-2	TRBJ2-5	.	.	CASSLSSFAGETQYF	TGTGCCAGCAGCTTAAGTAGCTTCGCAGGGGAGACCCAGTACTTC
TRBV29-1	TRBJ1-4	TRBD1	.	CSVRTGPYEKLFF	TGCAGCGTTCGGACAGGGCCATATGAAAAACTGTTTTTT
TRBV12-5	TRBJ1-4	TRBD1	.	CASGTGGATNEKLFF	TGTGCTAGTGGAACAGGGGGAGCAACTAATGAAAAACTGTTTTTT
TRBV6-4	TRBJ1-6	.	.	CASSDHGADGAPLHF	TGTGCCAGCAGTGACCATGGAGCAGACGGCGCACCCCTCCACTTT
TRBV27	TRBJ2-3	.	.	CAEATDTQYF	TGTGCCGAGGCGACAGATACGCAGTATTTT
TRBV11-2	TRBJ1-5	.	.	CASSWNRDQPQHF	TGTGCCAGCAGCTGGAACAGGGACCAGCCCCAGCATTTT
TRBV20-1	TRBJ1-5	.	.	CSASPTANQPQHF	TGCAGTGCTAGTCCCACAGCTAATCAGCCCCAGCATTTT
TRBV4-3	TRBJ2-3	TRBD1	.	CASSQRQGARDTQYF	TGCGCCAGCAGCCAGAGACAGGGGGCGAGGGATACGCAGTATTTT
TRBV11-2	TRBJ1-1	TRBD1	once	CASSVRGQMNTEAFF	TGTGCCAGCAGCGTAAGGGGACAGATGAACACTGAAGCTTTCTTT
TRBV29-1	TRBJ2-1	.	.	CSVSNGGRSYNEQFF	TGCAGCGTCTCAAACGGGGGGCGCTCCTACAATGAGCAGTTCTTC
TRBV7-2	TRBJ2-7	.	.	CASRSDRSPGYEQYF	TGTGCCAGCAGATCCGACAGGTCACCAGGCTACGAGCAGTACTTC
TRBV7-8	TRBJ1-4	TRBD1	once	CASSPSTGANEKLFF	TGTGCCAGCAGCCCCTCGACAGGGGCTAATGAAAAACTGTTTTTT
TRBV6-5	TRBJ1-2	.	.	CASSYEVGYGYTF	TGTGCCAGCAGTTATGAGGTCGGATATGGCTACACCTTC
TRBV7-3	TRBJ2-1	TRBD2	.	CASSLTTGRADEQFF	TGTGCCAGCAGCTTAACCACGGGGAGGGCAGATGAGCAGTTCTTC
TRBV7-8	TRBJ1-3	TRBD1	.	CASSQRTGGSKNTIYF	TGTGCCAGCAGCCAAAGGACAGGGGGTTCCAAAAACACCATATATTTT
TRBV2	TRBJ1-1	.	.	CASVYTPPTEAFF	TGTGCCAGCGTGTACACCCCTCCCACTGAAGCTTTCTTT
TRBV5-1	TRBJ2-3	TRBD2	.	CASSRKVAGGNTDTQYF	TGCGCCAGCAGCCGCAAAGTTGCGGGGGGAAACACAGATACGCAGTATTTT
TRBV3-1/TRBV3-2	TRBJ2-3	TRBD2	.	CASSQVAGGPTDTQYF	TGTGCCAGCAGCCAAGTGGCGGGGGGGCCCACAGATACGCAGTATTTT
TRBV11-2	TRBJ1-6	TRBD1	once	CASSLVGGTGHNSPLHF	TGTGCCAGCAGCTTAGTTGGCGGGACAGGGCATAATTCACCCCTCCACTTT